The 20 T cell receptor beta chains given below trace back to one sample, sequenced in a study of T cells in Graves' hyperthyroidism and ophthalmopathy. Amplification yielded TCR beta CDR3 regions, with RNA transcripts as the source. The HTBI primer set was used in a first-round RT-PCR of the TCR CDR3. TCRdb re-derived calls from the multiplex PCR reads in MiXCR, one entry per CDR3 protein. The sample lists about 350,000 distinct CDR3 sequences; approximately 15% were seen once. The sample consisted of blood. The receptors derive from a woman aged 25 to 45 with Graves' hyperthyroidism.

Concerning this clonotype itself: One base away lies a much larger clone, so this may be a sequencing read error. The V gene is TRBV6-2 or TRBV6-3, the J gene TRBJ1-5, with TRBD1 matching 7 bases. Germline-derived CDR1 and CDR2 are MNHEY and SVGEGT. This CDR3 contains 12 residues. The CDR3 loop is CASRTGSRPQRF. The CDR3 coding sequence is TGTGCCAGCAGGACAGGGTCACGGCCCCAGCGTTTT.

This clonotype showed up just a few times. The rearrangement links TRBV11-2 to TRBJ1-2; D is ambiguous. This CDR3 has 13 amino acids. Germline V gene sequence: CDR1 SGHAT, CDR2 FQNNGV. Trimming shortened V by 6 bases and J by 5 bases, and 13 bases separated the two germline ends. Here the CDR3 DNA reads TGTGCCAGCAGTCTGACTCGGGCTTATGGCTACACCTTC. Translation gives CASSLTRAYGYTF.

DNA of the CDR3: TGTGCCAGCAGTTACGACGGCCGCACAGGGTCGTTGGAGACCCAGTACTTC. This encodes CASSYDGRTGSLETQYF. The J gene is TRBJ2-5, the V gene TRBV6-2 or TRBV6-3; weak D call: TRBD1 (6 bases). The CDR3 is made up of 17 amino acids. Trimming removed 2 bases from V and 5 bases from J, with 21 bases in between. The germline V gene encodes CDR1 MNHEY and CDR2 SVGEGT.

V gene TRBV29-1 combines with J gene TRBJ2-7; D call uncertain. The CDR3 is 13 amino acids. Germline V gene lookup returns CDR1 SQVTM and CDR2 ANQGSEA. V lost 6 bases to trimming and J lost 4 bases, with 16 bases between them. CDR3 amino acids: CSVTVAQTYEQYF. CDR3 in DNA: TGCAGCGTGACTGTGGCCCAAACTTACGAGCAGTACTTC.

This clonotype has at least ten counts. The rearrangement joins TRBV2 to TRBJ2-1, with 10 bases aligning to TRBD2. Germline CDR1 SNHLY, CDR2 FYNNEI. The ends lost 5 bases at V and 10 bases at J; junction bases unmatched: 11. The CDR3 is 15 amino acids. In DNA form, the CDR3 reads TGTGCCAGCAGTTCCGGGACTAGCGCAGGGGCAGAGCAGTTCTTC. It translates to CASSSGTSAGAEQFF.

The J gene is TRBJ2-3, the V gene TRBV30; possible D gene TRBD2, 5 bases. Germline lookup yields CDR1 GTSNPN and CDR2 SVGIG (reference sequence). V dropped 1 base and J dropped 6 bases, with 11 bases sitting between them. CDR3 length equals 13 residues. CDR3: CAWSAGITDTQYF. The DNA of the CDR3 is TGTGCCTGGAGTGCGGGGATCACCGATACGCAGTATTTT.

This clonotype has ten or more counts. CDR3 DNA sequence: TGTGCCAGTAGTGTGTTCCTGGGTAGCGCGGACTACAATGAGCAGTTCTTC. This sequence encodes CASSVFLGSADYNEQFF. V and J are TRBV19 and TRBJ2-1, with D possibly being TRBD2 (5 bases). CDR1 and CDR2 from the germline V gene are LNHDA and SQIVND (reference sequence). CDR3 length: 17 residues. Trimming pared 5 bases from V and 3 bases from J, leaving 20 bases between.

This clonotype was observed at least ten times. V and J are TRBV5-1 and TRBJ1-6; 9 positions match TRBD1. V lost 0 bases and J lost 6; bases outside the gene matches: 4. The CDR3 length is 16 residues. The germline V gene has CDR1 SGHRS and CDR2 YFSETQ. CDR3 DNA sequence: TGCGCCAGCAGCTTGGACAGGGGGCGAACTAATTCACCCCTCCACTTT. Translated: CASSLDRGRTNSPLHF. The full variable domain, completed using reference TRBV5-1 and TRBJ1-6, is KAGVTQTPRYLIKTRGQQVTLSCSPISGHRSVSWYQQTPGQGLQFLFEYFSETQRNKGNFPGRFSGRQFSNSRSEMNVSTLELGDSALYLCASSLDRGRTNSPLHFGNGTRLTVT.

In its sample, this clonotype was seen a few times. The genes are TRBV5-4 and TRBJ1-1; no reliable D call. Trimming removed 5 bases at V and 0 bases at J, with 8 bases between. This CDR3 has 13 amino acids. Germline V gene sequence: CDR1 SGHNT, CDR2 YYREEE (reference sequence). As DNA, the CDR3 is TGTGCCAGCAGAGGACTGCTGAACACTGAAGCTTTCTTT. This codes for CASRGLLNTEAFF.

In its sample, this clonotype was seen many times. The chain has TRBV6-1 and TRBJ2-3; D is possibly TRBD2 (6 bases). CDR3 length equals 15 residues. Germline V gives CDR1 MNHNS, CDR2 SASEGT. V was trimmed by 6 bases and J by 6 bases, leaving 19 bases between them. The DNA of the CDR3 is TGTGCCAGCAGCCAATTCGGGACCGCGGGGGATACGCAGTATTTT. Residues: CASSQFGTAGDTQYF.

The gene calls are TRBV5-6 and TRBJ1-5; D call uncertain. Trimming removed 0 bases at V and 2 bases at J, with 12 bases between. Germline V gene data show CDR1 as SGHDT and CDR2 as YYEEEE. The CDR3 length is 16 residues. CDR3 sequence reads: CASSLASGWGNQPQHF. The CDR3 DNA sequence: TGTGCCAGCAGCTTGGCGTCGGGTTGGGGCAATCAGCCCCAGCATTTT.

This chain connects TRBV5-8 to TRBJ2-7; 12 bases agree with TRBD1. This CDR3 spans 14 amino acids. Trimming at V came to 6 bases and at J to 6 bases, leaving 7 bases not matched to a gene. CDR1 and CDR2 from the germline V gene are SGHTS and YDEGEE. DNA for the CDR3: TGTGCCAGCAACATGGGACAGGGGGCGTCCGAGCAGTACTTC. Amino acids: CASNMGQGASEQYF.

This clonotype was seen ten or more times. The V gene is TRBV6-1, the J gene TRBJ2-7, with 8 bases fitting TRBD2. CDR3 size: 13 residues. Germline CDR1 is MNHNS and CDR2 is SASEGT. V shed 8 bases, J shed 5 bases, and the junction held 8 bases outside the gene matches. The CDR3 region is CASSGLGANEQYF. In nucleotides, the CDR3 is TGTGCCAGCTCGGGACTAGGGGCGAACGAGCAGTACTTC.

This clonotype has only a few counts. This chain uses TRBV27 with TRBJ2-3; 13 nucleotides align to TRBD2. Losses at the gene ends were 3 bases for V and 4 bases for J; bases not matched to a gene: 4. The CDR3 totals 16 residues. CDR1 and CDR2 (germline): MNHEY, SMNVEV (reference sequence). The CDR3 is CASSFGLAGASDTQYF. Here the CDR3 DNA reads TGTGCCAGCAGTTTTGGACTAGCGGGAGCTTCAGATACGCAGTATTTT.

V is TRBV28 and J is TRBJ2-7; 7 nucleotides match TRBD1. The germline CDR1 and CDR2 sequences are MDHEN and SYDVKM. The CDR3 is made up of 15 amino acids. The V and J ends lost 3 bases and 4 bases, in that order; junction bases with no gene match: 9. CDR3 bases: TGTGCCAGCAGTTTGCAGGCAGGGGGTCTTTACGAGCAGTACTTC. Translation: CASSLQAGGLYEQYF.

This clonotype was observed at least ten times. V and J are TRBV28 and TRBJ2-5, with D maybe TRBD1 (6 bases). The ends were cut back, 11 bases at V and 2 bases at J, with 15 bases in the middle. Germline loops: CDR1 MDHEN, CDR2 SYDVKM. The CDR3 sequence is 13 residues long. The CDR3 here is CAGGTGSQETQYF. The CDR3 coding sequence is TGTGCCGGGGGCACCGGCTCACAAGAGACCCAGTACTTC. Variable domain in full (rest from reference TRBV28 and TRBJ2-5): DVKVTQSSRYLVKRTGEKVFLECVQDMDHENMFWYRQDPGLGLRLIYFSYDVKMKEKGDIPEGYSVSREKKERFSLILESASTNQTSMYLCAGGTGSQETQYFGPGTRLLVL.

In its sample, this clonotype was seen a few times. The rearrangement links TRBV19 to TRBJ1-1; D gene uncertain. Between the trimmed V and J ends, which lost 3 bases and 6 bases, there was a span of 11 bases. The germline gives CDR1 LNHDA, CDR2 SQIVND (reference sequence). The CDR3 totals 13 residues. The CDR3 here is CASSIIGLPEAFF. CDR3 coding DNA: TGTGCCAGTAGTATTATCGGCCTTCCTGAAGCTTTCTTT.

The chain recombines TRBV6-6 with TRBJ1-5, with D possibly TRBD1 on 5 matching bases. Trimming cost V 0 bases and J 2 bases, with 8 bases left between them. CDR1 MNHNY and CDR2 SVGAGI come from the germline V gene (reference sequence). The CDR3 is 15 amino acids. The CDR3, as DNA: TGTGCCAGCAGTTACTCGGCGGGGGGCAATCAGCCCCAGCATTTT. Amino acid sequence: CASSYSAGGNQPQHF.

This clonotype was seen many times. The chain recombines TRBV28 with TRBJ2-7, with no clear D. The V end lost 6 bases, the J end lost 4 bases, and 13 bases lay between the germline ends. Germline CDR1 and CDR2: MDHEN and SYDVKM. This CDR3 is built from 13 residues. The CDR3 protein is CASRGEPLYEQYF. In DNA form, the CDR3 reads TGTGCCAGCAGAGGTGAACCGCTATACGAGCAGTACTTC.

A few counts support this clonotype. The chain carries TRBV7-9 and TRBJ2-7; D is unresolved. The germline V gene has CDR1 SEHNR and CDR2 FQNEAQ (reference sequence). V was pared by 1 base and J by 2 bases, with 6 bases between. This CDR3 is 13 amino acids long. CDR3 loop: CASSLGWTYEQYF. The CDR3 coding sequence is TGTGCCAGCAGCTTAGGGTGGACCTACGAGCAGTACTTC.